This TCR beta chain appears in the sequencing data of a study of OX40 agonist ivuxolimab in advanced cancers. Overall study findings and caveats: Partly responding patients at 0.1-3.0 mg/kg showed some of the smallest clonal expansion. At doses 0.1 to 3.0 mg/kg, CD4+ and CD8+ clones expanded. CD8+ T cells were the subset that, on average, had more expanded clones than CD4+.

Produced via immunoSEQ multiplex PCR; TCRdb's table is partial and in-frame only. The repertoire consists of around 94,000 clones, with about 92% occurring once and the leading ten covering about 3.6%. The CDR3 runs to 10 residues. The V gene's germline CDR1 is MNHEY and CDR2 SVGAGI. The ends were cut back, 8 bases at V and 8 bases at J, with 9 bases in the middle. Notes on this clone: Antigen specificity is unknown.

The chain joins TRBV6-5 to TRBJ1-2, with D possibly being TRBD1 (5 bases). The specimen was CD4+ or CD8+ T cells sorted from blood, collected in a trial of the OX40 agonist ivuxolimab. This TCR came from an adult with an advanced solid tumor such as melanoma, head and neck, liver or kidney cancer. The CDR3 protein is CASGQGGYTF. CDR3 nucleotides: TGTGCCAGCGGTCAGGGAGGCTACACCTTC.